This TCR beta chain originates from a study of T cell responses to AZD1222 COVID-19 vaccine. Here immunoSEQ multiplex PCR was the method, and the copy in TCRdb shows in-frame clones only, minus some. The sample contains fewer than 250,000 clones, under 95% of which appear only once. Study-wide findings and caveats: Donors were chiefly white British, with a greater number of females, and clonal diversity was perhaps underestimated. Spike-specific TCR breadth rose after two AZD1222 doses, and depth rose as well. Baseline seropositivity occurred in only a handful of AZD1222 recipients. Repertoires were sampled only after the peak T cell response.

Germline CDR1 is SGHRS and CDR2 is YFSETQ. The length of the CDR3 is 14 residues. The ends were cut back, 0 bases at V and 3 bases at J, with 7 bases in the middle. A word on this clone: Its antigen remains unknown. Other DNA variants within this sample encode the same CDR3.

The source of this sequence is an adult in good health. The genes are TRBV5-1 and TRBJ1-5, with D possibly being TRBD1 (5 bases). The sequenced sample was peripheral blood, obtained on day 0 of MenACWY control vaccination. CDR3 in DNA: TGCGCCAGCAGCTTGGGGGGGAACAATCAGCCCCAGCATTTT. It is translated as CASSLGGNNQPQHF.